The rows below give T cell receptor beta chains drawn from one sample of a study of cytomegalovirus exposure and HLA in healthy donors. The assay was immunoSEQ multiplex PCR, and TCRdb's table has in-frame clones only and misses some. Altogether around 160,000 clones are present, around 80% being singletons, with the ten largest covering about 1.3%. The sample comprised PBMCs. The source of these receptors is a male donor in good health and CMV-seronegative. CDR3s include the opening cysteine and the closing phenylalanine or tryptophan. The order of the fields is V gene, J gene, D gene, clone size, CDR3 DNA, CDR3 protein. A D gene is named only where the DNA matches it firmly. Clone size is not always given. Where it is, it says once, few, many or a class for expanded clones.

v_call: TRBV6-6; j_call: TRBJ1-2; d_call: TRBD1; clone_size: NA; cdr3_nt: TGTGCCAGCCGCCCCACCGCGACAGGGGTCTATGGCTACACCTTC; cdr3_aa: CASRPTATGVYGYTF
v_call: TRBV7-3; j_call: TRBJ1-1; d_call: TRBD1; clone_size: once; cdr3_nt: TGTGCCAGCAGCTTAACAGGGGGCAACACTGAAGCTTTCTTT; cdr3_aa: CASSLTGGNTEAFF
v_call: TRBV6-6; j_call: TRBJ1-5; d_call: NA; clone_size: NA; cdr3_nt: TGTGCCAGCAGTCCTCCGGGGAATCAGCCCCAGCATTTT; cdr3_aa: CASSPPGNQPQHF
v_call: TRBV18; j_call: TRBJ2-3; d_call: NA; clone_size: NA; cdr3_nt: TGTGCCAGCTCATCCAGGGCTAGCACAGATACGCAGTATTTT; cdr3_aa: CASSSRASTDTQYF
v_call: TRBV4-2; j_call: TRBJ2-2; d_call: NA; clone_size: NA; cdr3_nt: TGTGCCAGCAGCCAAGCTCCGGGGGGCGGGACCGGGGAGCTGTTTTTT; cdr3_aa: CASSQAPGGGTGELFF
v_call: TRBV30; j_call: TRBJ1-4; d_call: NA; clone_size: few; cdr3_nt: TGTGCCTGGAGTGTAAGGGGGACATTCGAAGGGAATGAAAAACTGTTTTTT; cdr3_aa: CAWSVRGTFEGNEKLFF
v_call: TRBV19; j_call: TRBJ1-2; d_call: NA; clone_size: NA; cdr3_nt: TGTGCCAGTAGTACCGGACAGTTACACTATGGCTACACCTTC; cdr3_aa: CASSTGQLHYGYTF
v_call: TRBV7-2; j_call: TRBJ1-1; d_call: TRBD1; clone_size: once; cdr3_nt: TGTGCCAGCACCCTGGGACAGGGGAACACTGAAGCTTTCTTT; cdr3_aa: CASTLGQGNTEAFF
v_call: TRBV7-3; j_call: TRBJ2-7; d_call: TRBD2; clone_size: few; cdr3_nt: TGTGCCAGCAGTAAATCGGGGGGGACGGACCGGGGCGAGCAGTACTTC; cdr3_aa: CASSKSGGTDRGEQYF
v_call: TRBV5-5; j_call: TRBJ1-6; d_call: TRBD1; clone_size: NA; cdr3_nt: TGTGCCAGCAGCCTAAACAGGGGGCTTAATTCACCCCTCCACTTT; cdr3_aa: CASSLNRGLNSPLHF